This TCR beta chain was identified during a study of identical twins. Broader study findings: Out-of-frame TCR alpha sharing in monozygotic twins exceeded recombination model predictions. Researchers caution that invariant MAIT and iNKT cells could partly confound zero-insertion analyses. Out-of-frame alpha sequences shared by twins were enriched for low generation probability.

This clonotype has a count of ten or more. The antigen remains unidentified. V was cut by 3 bases and J by 4 bases, with 12 bases left in between. This CDR3 has 14 amino acids. Per germline, CDR1 SGHKS and CDR2 YYEKEE (reference sequence). A template switching step contributed a universal primer site, while unique molecular identifiers were present in the cDNA. Each CDR3 protein is one row after TCRdb ran MiXCR on the 5' RACE reads. The profile covers fewer than 500,000 distinct CDR3 sequences, with roughly an eighth appearing a single time and 0.98% taken by the ten largest. These same data were also listed under a study on yellow fever vaccine responses in identical twins.

Sequencing input: CD4+ T cells sorted from blood. The rearrangement joins TRBV5-5 to TRBJ2-3; either TRBD1 or TRBD2 may supply D (5 bases each). The clonotype comes from a woman aged 18-30 years in good health. The chain's CDR3 is CASSSGSSPDTQYF. The DNA of the CDR3 is TGTGCCAGCAGCTCAGGGAGCTCGCCAGATACGCAGTATTTT. The variable domain in full, completed from reference TRBV5-5 and TRBJ2-3, reads DAGVTQSPTHLIKTRGQQVTLRCSPISGHKSVSWYQQVLGQGPQFIFQYYEKEERGRGNFPDRFSARQFPNYSSELNVNALLLGDSALYLCASSSGSSPDTQYFGPGTRLTVL.